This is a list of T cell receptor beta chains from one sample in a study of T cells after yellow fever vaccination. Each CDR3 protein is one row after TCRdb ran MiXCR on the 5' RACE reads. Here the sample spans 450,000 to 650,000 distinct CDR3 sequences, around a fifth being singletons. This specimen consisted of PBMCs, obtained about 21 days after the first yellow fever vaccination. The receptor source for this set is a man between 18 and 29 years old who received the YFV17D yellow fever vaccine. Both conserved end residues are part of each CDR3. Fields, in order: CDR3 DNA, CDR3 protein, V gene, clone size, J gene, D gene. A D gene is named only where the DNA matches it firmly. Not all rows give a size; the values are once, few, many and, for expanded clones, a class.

CDR3nt: TGTGCCATCAGTGAGTCCGGACAGGGGGGCGATGAGCAGTTCTTC; CDR3aa: CAISESGQGGDEQFF; v_gene: TRBV10-3; abundance: many; j_gene: TRBJ2-1; d_gene: TRBD1
CDR3nt: TGCAGTGCTAGGAAGGGAGCCCCCTACAATGAGCAGTTCTTC; CDR3aa: CSARKGAPYNEQFF; v_gene: TRBV20-1; abundance: few; j_gene: TRBJ2-1; d_gene: NA
CDR3nt: TGTGCCAGGGACTTAAATTCACCCCTCCACTTT; CDR3aa: CARDLNSPLHF; v_gene: TRBV19; abundance: few; j_gene: TRBJ1-6; d_gene: NA
CDR3nt: TGTGCCAGCTCAATAGGAGGAGAGACCGGGGAGCTGTTTTTT; CDR3aa: CASSIGGETGELFF; v_gene: TRBV18; abundance: few; j_gene: TRBJ2-2; d_gene: NA
CDR3nt: TGCGCCAGCAGCTTGGAACAGAATCGAAACACCATATATTTT; CDR3aa: CASSLEQNRNTIYF; v_gene: TRBV5-1; abundance: NA; j_gene: TRBJ1-3; d_gene: NA
CDR3nt: TGTGCCAGCAGCCCAAATCAGGGGATGGATCAGCCCCAGCATTTT; CDR3aa: CASSPNQGMDQPQHF; v_gene: TRBV7-2; abundance: few; j_gene: TRBJ1-5; d_gene: NA
CDR3nt: TGTGCCAGCAGTGATCGGAGATCCAATGAGCAGTTCTTC; CDR3aa: CASSDRRSNEQFF; v_gene: TRBV6-1; abundance: NA; j_gene: TRBJ2-1; d_gene: NA
CDR3nt: TGTGCCAGCAGCGAGGCAGGGAATTGGGGCTACACCTTC; CDR3aa: CASSEAGNWGYTF; v_gene: TRBV9; abundance: NA; j_gene: TRBJ1-2; d_gene: NA
CDR3nt: TGTGCCATCAGTGCCAGGGAATATTACAATGAGCAGTTCTTC; CDR3aa: CAISAREYYNEQFF; v_gene: TRBV10-3; abundance: NA; j_gene: TRBJ2-1; d_gene: NA
CDR3nt: TGTGCCAGCCGACAGGGGTATGAGCAGTTCTTC; CDR3aa: CASRQGYEQFF; v_gene: TRBV6-5; abundance: NA; j_gene: TRBJ2-1; d_gene: TRBD1